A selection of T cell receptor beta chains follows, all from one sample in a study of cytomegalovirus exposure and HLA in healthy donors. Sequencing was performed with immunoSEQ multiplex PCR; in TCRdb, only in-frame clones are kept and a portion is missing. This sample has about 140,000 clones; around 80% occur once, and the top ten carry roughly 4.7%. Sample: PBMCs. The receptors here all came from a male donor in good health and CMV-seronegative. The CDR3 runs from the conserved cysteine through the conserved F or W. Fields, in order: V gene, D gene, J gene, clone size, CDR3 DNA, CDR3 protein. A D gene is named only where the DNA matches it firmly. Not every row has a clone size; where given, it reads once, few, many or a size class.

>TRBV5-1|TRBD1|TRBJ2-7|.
TGCGCCAGCAGTCCCGGGACAGGGATGGATGAGCAGTACTTC
CASSPGTGMDEQYF
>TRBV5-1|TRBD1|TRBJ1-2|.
TGCGCCAGCAAAGGGGACAGCGAAAGAAATGGCTACACCTTC
CASKGDSERNGYTF
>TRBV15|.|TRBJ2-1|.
TGTGCCACCAGCAGAGAGGAGGAGCCCTACAATGAGCAGTTCTTC
CATSREEEPYNEQFF
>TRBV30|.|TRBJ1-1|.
TGTGCCTGGAGTGTGGCCCTCCACACTGAAGCTTTCTTT
CAWSVALHTEAFF
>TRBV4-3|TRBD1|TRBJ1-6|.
TGCGCCAGCAGCCAAGATAAGGCGACAGGGCAAGATAATTCACCCCTCCACTTT
CASSQDKATGQDNSPLHF
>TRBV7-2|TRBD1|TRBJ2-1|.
TGTGCCAGCAAGACAGGGGGCTTTGGTGAGCAGTTCTTC
CASKTGGFGEQFF
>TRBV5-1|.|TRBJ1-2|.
TGCGCCAGCAGCCCCCCTCAGGCAGACTATGGCTACACCTTC
CASSPPQADYGYTF
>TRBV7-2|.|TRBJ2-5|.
TGTGCCAGCAGCTTAGCGCGGGAGACCCAGTACTTC
CASSLARETQYF
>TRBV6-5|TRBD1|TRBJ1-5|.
TGTGCCAGCAAAGAGACAGGGAGCAATCAGCCCCAGCATTTT
CASKETGSNQPQHF
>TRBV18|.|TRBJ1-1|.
TGTGCCAGCTCAGCAACGGGTCCGTTCACTGAAGCTTTCTTT
CASSATGPFTEAFF
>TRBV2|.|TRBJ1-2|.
TGTGCCAGCAGTGTAGGGGCAGGGGTCGGCTACACCTTC
CASSVGAGVGYTF
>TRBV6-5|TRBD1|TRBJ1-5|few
TGTGCCAGCAGTTCCGACAGGGTAGGTCAGCCCCAGCATTTT
CASSSDRVGQPQHF
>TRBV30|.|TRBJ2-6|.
TGTGCCTGGACTGCCCCCGGCGGTACCCTCTCTGGGGCCAACGTCCTGACTTTC
CAWTAPGGTLSGANVLTF